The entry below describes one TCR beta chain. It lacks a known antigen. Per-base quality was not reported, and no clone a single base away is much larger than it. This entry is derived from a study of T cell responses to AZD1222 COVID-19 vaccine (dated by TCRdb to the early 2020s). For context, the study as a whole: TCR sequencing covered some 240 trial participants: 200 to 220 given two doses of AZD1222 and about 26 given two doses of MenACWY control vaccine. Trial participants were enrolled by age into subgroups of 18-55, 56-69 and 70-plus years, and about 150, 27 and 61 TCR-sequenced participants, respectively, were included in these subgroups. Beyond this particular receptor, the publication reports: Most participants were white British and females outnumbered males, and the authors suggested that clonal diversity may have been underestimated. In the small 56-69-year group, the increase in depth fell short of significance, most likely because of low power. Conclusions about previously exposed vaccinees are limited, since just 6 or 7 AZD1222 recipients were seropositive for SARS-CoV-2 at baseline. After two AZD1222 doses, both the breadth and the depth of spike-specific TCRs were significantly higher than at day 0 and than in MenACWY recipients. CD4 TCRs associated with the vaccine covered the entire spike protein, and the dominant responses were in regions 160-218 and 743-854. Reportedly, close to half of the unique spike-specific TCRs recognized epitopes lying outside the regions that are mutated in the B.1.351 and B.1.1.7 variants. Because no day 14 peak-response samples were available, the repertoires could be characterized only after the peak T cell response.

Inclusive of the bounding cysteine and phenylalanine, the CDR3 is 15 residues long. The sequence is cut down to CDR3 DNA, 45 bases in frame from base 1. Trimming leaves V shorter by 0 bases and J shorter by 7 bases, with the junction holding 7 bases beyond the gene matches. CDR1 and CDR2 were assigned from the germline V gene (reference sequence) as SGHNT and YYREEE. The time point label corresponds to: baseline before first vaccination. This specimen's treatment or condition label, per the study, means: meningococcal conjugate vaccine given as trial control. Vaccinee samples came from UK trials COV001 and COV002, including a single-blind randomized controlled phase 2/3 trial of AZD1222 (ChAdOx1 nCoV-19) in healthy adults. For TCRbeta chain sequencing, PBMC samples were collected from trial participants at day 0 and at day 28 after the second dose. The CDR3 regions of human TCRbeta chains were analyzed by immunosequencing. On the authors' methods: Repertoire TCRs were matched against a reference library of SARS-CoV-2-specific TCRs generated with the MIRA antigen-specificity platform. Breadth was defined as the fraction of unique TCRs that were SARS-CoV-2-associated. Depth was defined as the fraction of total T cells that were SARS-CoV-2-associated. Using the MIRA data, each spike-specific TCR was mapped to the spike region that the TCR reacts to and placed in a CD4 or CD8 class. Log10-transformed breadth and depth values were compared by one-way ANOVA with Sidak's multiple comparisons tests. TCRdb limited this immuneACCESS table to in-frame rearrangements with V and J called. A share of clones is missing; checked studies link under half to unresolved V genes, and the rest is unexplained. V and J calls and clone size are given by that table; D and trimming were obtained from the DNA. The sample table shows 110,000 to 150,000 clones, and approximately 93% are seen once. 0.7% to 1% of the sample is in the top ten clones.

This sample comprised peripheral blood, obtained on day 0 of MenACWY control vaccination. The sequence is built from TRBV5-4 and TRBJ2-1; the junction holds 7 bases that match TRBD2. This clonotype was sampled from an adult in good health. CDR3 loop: CASSLENGRKNEQFF. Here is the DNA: TGTGCCAGCAGCTTGGAAAACGGGAGGAAAAATGAGCAGTTCTTC.